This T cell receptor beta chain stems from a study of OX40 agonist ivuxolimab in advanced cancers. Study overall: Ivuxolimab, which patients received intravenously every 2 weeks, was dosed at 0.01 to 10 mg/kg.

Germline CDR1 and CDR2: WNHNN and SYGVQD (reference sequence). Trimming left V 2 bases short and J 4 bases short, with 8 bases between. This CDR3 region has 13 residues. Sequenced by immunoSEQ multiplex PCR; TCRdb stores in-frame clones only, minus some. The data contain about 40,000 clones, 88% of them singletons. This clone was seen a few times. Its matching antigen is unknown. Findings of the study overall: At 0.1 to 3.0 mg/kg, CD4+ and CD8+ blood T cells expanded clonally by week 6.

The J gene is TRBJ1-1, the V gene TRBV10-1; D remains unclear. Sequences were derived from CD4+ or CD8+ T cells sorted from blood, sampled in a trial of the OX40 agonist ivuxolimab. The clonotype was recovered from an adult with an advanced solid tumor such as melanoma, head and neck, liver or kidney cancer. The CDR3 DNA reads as TGCGCCAGCAGTGAGGGTATAGGCACTGAAGCTTTCTTT. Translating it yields CASSEGIGTEAFF.